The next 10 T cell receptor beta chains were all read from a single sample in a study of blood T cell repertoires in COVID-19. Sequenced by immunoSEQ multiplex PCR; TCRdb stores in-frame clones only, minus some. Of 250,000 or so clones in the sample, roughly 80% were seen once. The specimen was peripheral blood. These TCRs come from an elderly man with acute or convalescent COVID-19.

The chain's CDR3 is CASTPGDRKNYGYTF. CDR3 coding DNA: TGTGCCAGCACCCCGGGGGACAGGAAGAACTATGGCTACACCTTC. The rearrangement joins TRBV3-1 (or the pseudogene TRBV3-2) to TRBJ1-2; 8 positions match TRBD1. CDR3 length: 15 amino acids. In germline, CDR1 is LGHDT, CDR2 YNNKEL (reference sequence). J gave up 2 bases and V 7 bases, and 9 bases lay outside the gene matches.

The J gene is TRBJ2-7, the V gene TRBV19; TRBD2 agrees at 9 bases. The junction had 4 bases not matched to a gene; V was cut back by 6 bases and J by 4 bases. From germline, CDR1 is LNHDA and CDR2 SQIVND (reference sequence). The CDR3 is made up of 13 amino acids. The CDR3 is CASRKTSGYEQYF. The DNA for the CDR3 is TGTGCCAGTAGGAAGACTAGCGGATACGAGCAGTACTTC.

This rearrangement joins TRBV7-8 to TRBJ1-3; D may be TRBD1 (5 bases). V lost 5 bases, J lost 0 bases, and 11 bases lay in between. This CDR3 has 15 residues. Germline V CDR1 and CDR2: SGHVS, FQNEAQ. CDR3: CASSDAGHSGNTIYF. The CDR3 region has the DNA TGTGCCAGCAGCGACGCCGGACACTCTGGAAACACCATATATTTT.

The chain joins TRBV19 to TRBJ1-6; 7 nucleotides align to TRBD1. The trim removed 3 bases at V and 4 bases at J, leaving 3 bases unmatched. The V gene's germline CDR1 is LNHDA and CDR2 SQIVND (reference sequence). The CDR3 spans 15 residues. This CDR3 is CASSIRDRYNSPLHF. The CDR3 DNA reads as TGTGCCAGTAGTATCCGGGACAGATATAATTCACCCCTCCACTTT.

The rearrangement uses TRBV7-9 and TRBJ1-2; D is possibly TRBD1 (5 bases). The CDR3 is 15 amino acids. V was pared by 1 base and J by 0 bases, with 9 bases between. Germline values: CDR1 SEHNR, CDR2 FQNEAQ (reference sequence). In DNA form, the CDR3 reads TGTGCCAGCAGCTTAGGACAGAGCACTAACTATGGCTACACCTTC. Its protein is CASSLGQSTNYGYTF.

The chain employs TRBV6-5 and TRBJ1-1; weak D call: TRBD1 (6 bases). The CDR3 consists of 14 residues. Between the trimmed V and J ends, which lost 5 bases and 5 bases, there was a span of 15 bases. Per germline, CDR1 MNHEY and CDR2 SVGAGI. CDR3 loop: CASSPQGPRTEAFF. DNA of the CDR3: TGTGCCAGCAGTCCACAGGGTCCTAGGACTGAAGCTTTCTTT.

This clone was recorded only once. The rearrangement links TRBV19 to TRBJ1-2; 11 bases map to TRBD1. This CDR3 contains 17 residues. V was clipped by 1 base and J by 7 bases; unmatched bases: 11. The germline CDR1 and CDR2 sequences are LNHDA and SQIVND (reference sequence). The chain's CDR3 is CASSIGVGTGGKLGYTF. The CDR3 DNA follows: TGTGCCAGTAGTATAGGGGTCGGGACAGGGGGAAAGCTTGGCTACACCTTC.

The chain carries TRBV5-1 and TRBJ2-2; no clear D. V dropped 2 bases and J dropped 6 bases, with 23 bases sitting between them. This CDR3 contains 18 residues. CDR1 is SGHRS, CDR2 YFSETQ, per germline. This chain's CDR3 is CASSFPLQPGKVAGELFF. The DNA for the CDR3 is TGCGCCAGCAGCTTCCCGTTACAGCCCGGTAAGGTAGCCGGGGAGCTGTTTTTT.

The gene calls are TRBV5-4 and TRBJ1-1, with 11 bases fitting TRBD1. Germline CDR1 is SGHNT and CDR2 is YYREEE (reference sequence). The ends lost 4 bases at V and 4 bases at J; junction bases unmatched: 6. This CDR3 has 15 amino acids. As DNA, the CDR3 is TGTGCCAGCAGCGTACCCGGGACAGGGGGCACTGAAGCTTTCTTT. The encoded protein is CASSVPGTGGTEAFF.

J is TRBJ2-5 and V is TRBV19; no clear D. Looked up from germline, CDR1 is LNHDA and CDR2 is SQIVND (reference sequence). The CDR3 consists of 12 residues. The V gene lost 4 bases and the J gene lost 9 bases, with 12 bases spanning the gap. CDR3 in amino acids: CASSTPPEAQYF. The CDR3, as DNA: TGTGCCAGTAGTACGCCCCCCGAGGCCCAGTACTTC.